This T cell receptor beta chain was found in a study of blood T cell repertoires in COVID-19. In the study overall: Collection of acute and convalescent COVID-19 samples took place in the United States, Italy and Spain.

With 2 bases removed from V and 0 bases from J, the gap between germline ends came to 16 bases. This CDR3 has 17 residues. In germline, CDR1 is WNHNN, CDR2 SYGVQD (reference sequence). Method: immunoSEQ multiplex PCR; TCRdb's copy keeps in-frame clones and lacks some. This sample has roughly 250,000 clones, with roughly 90% found just once. Input material: peripheral blood. The gene calls are TRBV10-1 and TRBJ1-1; D is unresolved. This receptor was taken from a man in his sixties who had recovered from COVID-19. The CDR3 region is CASSEEDEKMMNTEAFF. CDR3 nucleotide sequence: TGCGCCAGCAGTGAGGAGGATGAAAAAATGATGAACACTGAAGCTTTCTTT.